This TCR beta chain derives from a study of blood T cell repertoires in COVID-19. Study information: Samples representing acute and convalescent COVID-19 were sourced from the United States, Italy and Spain.

Germline lookup yields CDR1 SEHNR and CDR2 FQNEAQ (reference sequence). V was clipped by 4 bases and J by 3 bases, with 15 bases between them. The CDR3 runs 15 residues. As processed by the authors: Researchers report that nucleated cell counts were estimated from reference gene primer amplification. Profiled with immunoSEQ multiplex PCR; TCRdb holds only in-frame clones, not every one. The V and J calls and the clone size are those of that table, but D and trimming were determined from the DNA. The table lists tens of thousands of clones, approximately 80% of them singletons. The V gene is TRBV7-9, the J gene TRBJ1-1, with D tentatively TRBD1 (6 bases). The sample consisted of peripheral blood. This receptor was taken from a woman of 80 years or more with active or convalescent COVID-19. In DNA, the CDR3 is TGTGCCAGCAGCTCCAGGGGAACAGGGCACACTGAAGCTTTCTTT. As protein: CASSSRGTGHTEAFF.